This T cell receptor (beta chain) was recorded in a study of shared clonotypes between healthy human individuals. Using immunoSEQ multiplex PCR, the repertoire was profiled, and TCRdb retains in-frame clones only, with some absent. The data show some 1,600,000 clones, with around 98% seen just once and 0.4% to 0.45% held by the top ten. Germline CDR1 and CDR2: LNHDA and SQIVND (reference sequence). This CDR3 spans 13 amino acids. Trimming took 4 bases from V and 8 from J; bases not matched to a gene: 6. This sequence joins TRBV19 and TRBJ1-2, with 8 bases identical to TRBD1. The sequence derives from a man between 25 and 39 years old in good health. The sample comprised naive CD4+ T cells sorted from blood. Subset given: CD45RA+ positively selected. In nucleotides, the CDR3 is TGTGCCAGTAGTACTACAGGGGGTGACGGCTACACCTTC. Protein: CASSTTGGDGYTF. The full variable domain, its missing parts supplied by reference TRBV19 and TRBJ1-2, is DGGITQSPKYLFRKEGQNVTLSCEQNLNHDAMYWYRQDPGQGLRLIYYSQIVNDFQKGDIAEGYSVSREKKESFPLTVTSAQKNPTAFYLCASSTTGGDGYTFGSGTRLTVV.